Below, one T cell receptor (beta chain) is given with its context. Its specificity is not known. Researchers used the Oncomine TCR Beta short-read assay to sequence DNA from cultured CD4+ T cells. MiXCR was run by TCRdb on the PCR reads, yielding one entry per CDR3 protein. The sample contains 20,000 to 25,000 distinct CDR3 sequences, 65% to 70% of which appear only once. The length of the CDR3 is 14 residues. Trimming stripped 4 bases from V and 6 bases from J, with 12 bases between. CDR1 is SGHTA and CDR2 is FQGTGA in the germline V gene. The data were obtained in a study of vaccination and CD4 T cells after COVID-19. On the study more broadly: Typically, post-vaccine samples were obtained a median about 79 days after dose two, within a range of 14 to 241. The study, taken as a whole, reports: SARS-CoV-2-reactive clonotype medians increased from around 20 to 38, not significantly. Analysis covered relatively few convalescent patients and lacked any early post-infection timepoints.

The sample's treatment: roughly 10-day PBMC culture with coronavirus spike peptide pools or control peptides (ViraFEST assay). Culture conditions combined fewer than 2.5 million PBMCs per well with about 9.2 IU/ml IL-2 and 9 to 10 ug/ml peptide pools. The sample comprised CD4+ T cells from blood, cultured in vitro. The chain has TRBV7-3 and TRBJ2-2, with a tentative D call TRBD1 (6 bases). The clonotype was recovered from a human donor who had recovered from COVID-19. Here the CDR3 reads CASSSGVGAGELFF. CDR3 DNA: TGTGCCAGCAGCTCAGGGGTGGGCGCCGGGGAGCTGTTTTTT.